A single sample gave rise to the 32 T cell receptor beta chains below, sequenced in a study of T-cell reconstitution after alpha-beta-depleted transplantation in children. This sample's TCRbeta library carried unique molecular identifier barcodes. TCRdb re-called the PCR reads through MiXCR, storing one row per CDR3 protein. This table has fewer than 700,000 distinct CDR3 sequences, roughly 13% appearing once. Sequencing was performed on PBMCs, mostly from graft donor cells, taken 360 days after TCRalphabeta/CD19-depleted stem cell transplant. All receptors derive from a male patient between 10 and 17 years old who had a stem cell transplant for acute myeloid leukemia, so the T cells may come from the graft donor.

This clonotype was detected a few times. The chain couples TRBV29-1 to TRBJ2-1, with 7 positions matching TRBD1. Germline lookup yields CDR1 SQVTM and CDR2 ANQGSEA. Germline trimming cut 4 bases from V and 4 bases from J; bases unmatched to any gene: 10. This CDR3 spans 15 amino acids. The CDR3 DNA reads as TGCAGCGTTGGAGGGACAGCTTCCGGTTACAATGAGCAGTTCTTC. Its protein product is CSVGGTASGYNEQFF.

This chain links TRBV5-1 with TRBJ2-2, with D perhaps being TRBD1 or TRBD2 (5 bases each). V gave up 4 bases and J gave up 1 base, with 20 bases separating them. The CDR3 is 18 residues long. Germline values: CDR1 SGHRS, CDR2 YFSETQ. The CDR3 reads CASSPDPSGPGNTGELFF. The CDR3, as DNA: TGCGCCAGCAGCCCCGATCCGTCGGGGCCAGGGAACACCGGGGAGCTGTTTTTT.

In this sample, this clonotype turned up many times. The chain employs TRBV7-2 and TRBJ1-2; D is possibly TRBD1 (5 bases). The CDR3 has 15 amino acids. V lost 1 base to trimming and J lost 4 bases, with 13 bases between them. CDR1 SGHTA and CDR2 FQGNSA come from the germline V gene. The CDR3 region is CASSLGPQGVYGYTF. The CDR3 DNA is TGTGCCAGCAGCTTAGGACCCCAGGGCGTCTATGGCTACACCTTC.

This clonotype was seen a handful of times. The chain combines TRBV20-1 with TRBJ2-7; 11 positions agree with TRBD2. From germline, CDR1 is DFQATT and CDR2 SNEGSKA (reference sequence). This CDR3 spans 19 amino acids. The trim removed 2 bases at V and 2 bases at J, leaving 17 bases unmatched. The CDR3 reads CSARRNGLAGGWGPYEQYF. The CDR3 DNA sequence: TGCAGTGCTAGACGAAATGGGCTAGCGGGAGGATGGGGCCCCTACGAGCAGTACTTC.

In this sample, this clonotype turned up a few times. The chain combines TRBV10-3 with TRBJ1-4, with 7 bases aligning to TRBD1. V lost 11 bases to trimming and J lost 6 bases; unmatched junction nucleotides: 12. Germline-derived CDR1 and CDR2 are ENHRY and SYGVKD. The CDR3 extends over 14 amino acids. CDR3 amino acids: CASSSGTEDEKLFF. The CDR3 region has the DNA TGTGCCTCCTCGTCCGGGACAGAAGATGAAAAACTGTTTTTT.

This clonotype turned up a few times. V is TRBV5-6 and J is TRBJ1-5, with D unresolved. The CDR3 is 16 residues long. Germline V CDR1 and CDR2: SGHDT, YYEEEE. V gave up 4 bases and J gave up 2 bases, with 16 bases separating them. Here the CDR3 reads CASSGGPVPGNQPQHF. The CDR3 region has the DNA TGTGCCAGCAGCGGCGGACCGGTGCCCGGCAATCAGCCCCAGCATTTT.

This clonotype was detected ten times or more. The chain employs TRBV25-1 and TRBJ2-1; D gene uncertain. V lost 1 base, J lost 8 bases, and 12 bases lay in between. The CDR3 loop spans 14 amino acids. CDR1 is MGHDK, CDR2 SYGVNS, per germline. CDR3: CASSEFGRLDEQFF. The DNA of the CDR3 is TGTGCCAGCAGTGAATTCGGGCGGCTCGATGAGCAGTTCTTC.

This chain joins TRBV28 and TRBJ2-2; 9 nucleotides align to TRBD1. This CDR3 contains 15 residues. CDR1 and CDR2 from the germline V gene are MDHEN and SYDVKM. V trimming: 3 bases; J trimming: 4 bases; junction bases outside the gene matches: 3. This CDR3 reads CASSFRDRATGELFF. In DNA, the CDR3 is TGTGCCAGCAGTTTCCGGGACAGGGCCACCGGGGAGCTGTTTTTT. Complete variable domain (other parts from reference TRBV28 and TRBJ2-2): DVKVTQSSRYLVKRTGEKVFLECVQDMDHENMFWYRQDPGLGLRLIYFSYDVKMKEKGDIPEGYSVSREKKERFSLILESASTNQTSMYLCASSFRDRATGELFFGEGSRLTVL.

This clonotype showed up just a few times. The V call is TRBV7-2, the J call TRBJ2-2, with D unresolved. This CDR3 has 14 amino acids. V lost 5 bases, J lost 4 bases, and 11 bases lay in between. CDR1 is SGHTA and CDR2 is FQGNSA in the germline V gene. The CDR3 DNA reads TGTGCCAGCAGCCGGGCCCGAGGCACCGGGGAGCTGTTTTTT. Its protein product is CASSRARGTGELFF.

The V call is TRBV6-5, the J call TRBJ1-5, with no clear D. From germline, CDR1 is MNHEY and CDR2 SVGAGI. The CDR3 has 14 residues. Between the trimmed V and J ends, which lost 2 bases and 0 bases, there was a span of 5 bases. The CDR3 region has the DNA TGTGCCAGCAGTTACGGCATTAGCAATCAGCCCCAGCATTTT. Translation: CASSYGISNQPQHF.

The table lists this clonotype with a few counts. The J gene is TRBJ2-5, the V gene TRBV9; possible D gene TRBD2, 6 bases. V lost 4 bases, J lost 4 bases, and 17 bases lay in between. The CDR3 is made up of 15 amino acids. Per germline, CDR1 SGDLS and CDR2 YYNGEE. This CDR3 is CASSNPWGRLETQYF. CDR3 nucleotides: TGTGCCAGCAGCAACCCGTGGGGGAGGCTAGAGACCCAGTACTTC.

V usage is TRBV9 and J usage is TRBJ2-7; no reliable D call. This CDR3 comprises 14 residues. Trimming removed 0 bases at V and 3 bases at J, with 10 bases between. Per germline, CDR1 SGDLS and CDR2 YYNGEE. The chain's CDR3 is CASSVEEVNYEQYF. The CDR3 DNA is TGTGCCAGCAGCGTAGAAGAGGTTAACTACGAGCAGTACTTC.

The CDR3 reads CASSPGPGNQPQHF. The CDR3 coding sequence is TGTGCCAGCAGTCCCGGCCCAGGCAATCAGCCCCAGCATTTT. The V gene is TRBV12-3 or TRBV12-4, the J gene TRBJ1-5; D uncertain. The V end lost 5 bases, the J end lost 2 bases, and 10 bases lay between the germline ends. The CDR3 loop spans 14 amino acids.

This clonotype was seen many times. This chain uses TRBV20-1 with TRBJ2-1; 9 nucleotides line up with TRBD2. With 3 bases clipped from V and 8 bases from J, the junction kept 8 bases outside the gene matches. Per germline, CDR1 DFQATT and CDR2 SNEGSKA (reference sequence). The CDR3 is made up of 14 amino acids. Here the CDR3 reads CSASRGGRADEQFF. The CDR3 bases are TGCAGTGCTAGTCGGGGCGGGAGGGCTGATGAGCAGTTCTTC.

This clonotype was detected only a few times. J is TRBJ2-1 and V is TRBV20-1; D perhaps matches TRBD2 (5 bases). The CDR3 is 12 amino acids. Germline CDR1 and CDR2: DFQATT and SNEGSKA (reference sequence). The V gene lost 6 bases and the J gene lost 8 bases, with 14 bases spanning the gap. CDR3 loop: CSAGGWEHEQFF. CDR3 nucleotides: TGCAGTGCAGGAGGATGGGAGCATGAGCAGTTCTTC.

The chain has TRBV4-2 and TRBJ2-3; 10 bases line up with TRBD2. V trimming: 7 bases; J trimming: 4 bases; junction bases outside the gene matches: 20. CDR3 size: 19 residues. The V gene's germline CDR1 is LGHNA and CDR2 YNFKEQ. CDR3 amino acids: CASTVLAGVGPTHADTQYF. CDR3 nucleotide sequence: TGTGCCAGCACCGTTCTAGCGGGAGTGGGGCCCACACACGCAGATACGCAGTATTTT.

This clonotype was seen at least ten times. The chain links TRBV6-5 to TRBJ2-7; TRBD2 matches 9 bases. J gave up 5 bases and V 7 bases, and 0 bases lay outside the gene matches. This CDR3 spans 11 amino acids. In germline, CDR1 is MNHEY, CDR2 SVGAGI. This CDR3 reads CASKRGDEQYF. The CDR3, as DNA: TGTGCCAGCAAGCGGGGGGACGAGCAGTACTTC.

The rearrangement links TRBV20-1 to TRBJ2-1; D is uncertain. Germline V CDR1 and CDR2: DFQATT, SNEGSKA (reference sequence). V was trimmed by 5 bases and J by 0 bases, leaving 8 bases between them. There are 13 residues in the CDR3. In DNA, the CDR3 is TGCAGTGCTCCCTTGAGCTCCTACAATGAGCAGTTCTTC. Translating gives CSAPLSSYNEQFF.

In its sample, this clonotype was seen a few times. The CDR3 region is CASSLGGLTETQYF. The CDR3 nucleotides are TGTGCCAGCAGCTTAGGTGGACTGACGGAGACCCAGTACTTC. The gene calls are TRBV7-3 and TRBJ2-5, with D perhaps TRBD2 (5 bases). CDR3 size: 14 residues. The germline gives CDR1 SGHTA, CDR2 FQGTGA. V was pared by 2 bases and J by 5 bases, with 12 bases between.

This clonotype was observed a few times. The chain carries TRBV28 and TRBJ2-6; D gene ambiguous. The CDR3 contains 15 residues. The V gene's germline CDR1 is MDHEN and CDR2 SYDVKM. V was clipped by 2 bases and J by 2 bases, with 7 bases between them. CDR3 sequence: CASSLKVAGANVLTF. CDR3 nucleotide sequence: TGTGCCAGCAGTTTAAAGGTAGCTGGGGCCAACGTCCTGACTTTC.

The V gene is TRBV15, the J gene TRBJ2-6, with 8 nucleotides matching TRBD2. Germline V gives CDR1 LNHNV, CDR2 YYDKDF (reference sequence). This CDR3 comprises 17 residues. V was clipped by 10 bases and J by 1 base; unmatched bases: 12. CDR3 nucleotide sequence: TGTGCCATCCAGGCGGGAGGTCGGGGATCTGGGGCCAACGTCCTGACTTTC. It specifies CAIQAGGRGSGANVLTF.

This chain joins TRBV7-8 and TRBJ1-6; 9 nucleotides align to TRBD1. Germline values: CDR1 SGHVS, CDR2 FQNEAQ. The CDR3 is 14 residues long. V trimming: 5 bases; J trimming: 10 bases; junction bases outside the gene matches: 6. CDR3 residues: CASSPGQGTSPLHF. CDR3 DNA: TGTGCCAGCAGCCCTGGACAGGGGACCTCACCCCTCCACTTT.

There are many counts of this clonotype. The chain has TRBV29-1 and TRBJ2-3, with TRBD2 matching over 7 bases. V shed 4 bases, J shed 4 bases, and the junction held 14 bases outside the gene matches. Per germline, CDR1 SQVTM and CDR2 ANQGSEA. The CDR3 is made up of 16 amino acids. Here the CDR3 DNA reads TGCAGCGTTGGGCGGGAGTCCCGATTTGGGGCAGATACGCAGTATTTT. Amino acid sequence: CSVGRESRFGADTQYF.

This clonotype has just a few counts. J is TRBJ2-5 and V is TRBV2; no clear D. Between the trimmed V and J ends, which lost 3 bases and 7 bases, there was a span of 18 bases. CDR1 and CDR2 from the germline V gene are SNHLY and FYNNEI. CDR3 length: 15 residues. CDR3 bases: TGTGCCAGCAGTGAGGACGCCCAGCTAAAAGGGACCCAGTACTTC. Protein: CASSEDAQLKGTQYF.

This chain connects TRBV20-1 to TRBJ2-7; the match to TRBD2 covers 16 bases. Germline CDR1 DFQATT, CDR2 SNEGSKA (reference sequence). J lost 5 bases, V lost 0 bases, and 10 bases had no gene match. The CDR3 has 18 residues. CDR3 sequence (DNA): TGCAGTGCTAGAGATGGGGGGACTAGCGGGAGGGCCGTTCACGAGCAGTACTTC. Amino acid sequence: CSARDGGTSGRAVHEQYF.

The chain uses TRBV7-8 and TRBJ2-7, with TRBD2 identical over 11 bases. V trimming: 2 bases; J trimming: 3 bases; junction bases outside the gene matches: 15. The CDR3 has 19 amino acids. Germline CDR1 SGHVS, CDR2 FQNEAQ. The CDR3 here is CASSLYTRLLAGVGYEQYF. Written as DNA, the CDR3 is TGTGCCAGCAGCTTATATACCCGCCTACTAGCGGGAGTAGGCTACGAGCAGTACTTC.

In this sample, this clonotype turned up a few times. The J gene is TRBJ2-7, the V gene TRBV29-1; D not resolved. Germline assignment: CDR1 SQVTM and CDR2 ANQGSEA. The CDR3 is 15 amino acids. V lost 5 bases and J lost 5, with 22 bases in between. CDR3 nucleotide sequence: TGCAGCGTTCAAGGATCTCGCGTCAGAAACAACGAGCAGTACTTC. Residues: CSVQGSRVRNNEQYF.

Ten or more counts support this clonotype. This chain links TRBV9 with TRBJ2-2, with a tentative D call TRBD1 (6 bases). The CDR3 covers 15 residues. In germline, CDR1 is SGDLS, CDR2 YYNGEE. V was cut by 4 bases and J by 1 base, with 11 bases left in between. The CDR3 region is CASSPRGGNTGELFF. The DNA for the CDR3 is TGTGCCAGCAGCCCGAGAGGGGGGAACACCGGGGAGCTGTTTTTT.

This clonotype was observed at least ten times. The CDR3 region is CATSPAGGGTDTQYF. In DNA, the CDR3 is TGTGCCACCAGCCCAGCGGGAGGGGGTACAGATACGCAGTATTTT. The V and J genes are TRBV24-1 and TRBJ2-3; the match to TRBD2 covers 10 bases. Germline CDR1 KGHDR, CDR2 SFDVKD. V lost 7 bases and J lost 3; bases outside the gene matches: 6. There are 15 residues in the CDR3.

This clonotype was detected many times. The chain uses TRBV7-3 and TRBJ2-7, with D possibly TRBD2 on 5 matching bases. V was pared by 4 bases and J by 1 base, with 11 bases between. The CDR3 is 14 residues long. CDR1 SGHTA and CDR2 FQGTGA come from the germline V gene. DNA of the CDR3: TGTGCCAGCAGCTCGACCGGGATTTCCTACGAGCAGTACTTC. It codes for CASSSTGISYEQYF.

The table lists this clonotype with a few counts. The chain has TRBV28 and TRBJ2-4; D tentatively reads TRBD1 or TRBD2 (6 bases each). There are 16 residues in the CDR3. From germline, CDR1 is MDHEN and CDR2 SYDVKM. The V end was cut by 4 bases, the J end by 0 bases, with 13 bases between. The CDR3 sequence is CASSSGDSIAKNIQYF. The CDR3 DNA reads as TGTGCCAGCAGTTCAGGGGACTCAATAGCCAAAAACATTCAGTACTTC.

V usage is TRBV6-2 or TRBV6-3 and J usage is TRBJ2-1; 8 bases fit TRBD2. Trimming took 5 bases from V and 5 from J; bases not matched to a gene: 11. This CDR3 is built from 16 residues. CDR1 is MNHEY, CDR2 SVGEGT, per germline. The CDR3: CASSIVRREVHNEQFF. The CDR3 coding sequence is TGTGCCAGCAGTATCGTGCGGCGGGAGGTCCACAATGAGCAGTTCTTC.